This T cell receptor (beta chain) was sequenced for a study of blood T cell repertoires in COVID-19. Unmatched junction bases numbered 3, after V lost 5 bases and J lost 0 bases. Germline V lookup: CDR1 MRHNA, CDR2 SNTAGT. The CDR3 spans 15 residues. Some clones are missing from TCRdb's copy, which holds only in-frame ones; the method was immunoSEQ multiplex PCR. The sample holds almost 95,000 clones; approximately 83% are singletons and the top ten take around 6.5%. V gene TRBV6-4 combines with J gene TRBJ2-2, with TRBD2 identical over 7 bases. This receptor was identified in a man aged 60-69 years with acute or convalescent COVID-19. The sequenced material came from peripheral blood. In nucleotides, the CDR3 is TGTGCCAGCAGTAGGGACTACCCGAACACCGGGGAGCTGTTTTTT. Its translation is CASSRDYPNTGELFF.